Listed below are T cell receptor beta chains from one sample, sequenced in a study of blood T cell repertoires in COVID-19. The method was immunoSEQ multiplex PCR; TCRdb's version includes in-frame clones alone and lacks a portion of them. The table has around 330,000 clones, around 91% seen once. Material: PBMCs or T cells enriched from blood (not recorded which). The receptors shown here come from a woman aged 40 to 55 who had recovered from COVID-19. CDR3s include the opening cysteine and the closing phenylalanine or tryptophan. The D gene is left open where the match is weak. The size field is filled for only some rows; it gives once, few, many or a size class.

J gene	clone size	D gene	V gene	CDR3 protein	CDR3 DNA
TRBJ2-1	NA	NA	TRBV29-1	CSVAGSSASSYNEQFF	TGCAGCGTTGCGGGTTCGAGTGCCAGCTCCTACAATGAGCAGTTCTTC
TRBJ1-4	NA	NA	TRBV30	CAWSGQGNEKLFF	TGTGCCTGGAGTGGGCAGGGGAATGAAAAACTGTTTTTT
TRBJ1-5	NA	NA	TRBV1	CTSSQDGDFNQPQHF	TGCACCAGCAGCCAAGATGGGGACTTCAATCAGCCCCAGCATTTT
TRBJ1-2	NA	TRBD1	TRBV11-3	CASSFTFSTGGVYGYTF	TGTGCCAGCAGCTTCACCTTCTCGACAGGGGGGGTCTATGGCTACACCTTC
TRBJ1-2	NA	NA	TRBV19	CASRQEIYGYTF	TGTGCCAGTCGACAGGAGATCTATGGCTACACCTTC
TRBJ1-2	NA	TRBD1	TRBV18	CASSPDREPNYGYTF	TGTGCCAGCTCACCGGACAGGGAACCTAACTATGGCTACACCTTC
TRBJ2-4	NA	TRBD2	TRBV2	CASSGTSGQTIQYF	TGTGCCAGCAGTGGGACTAGCGGACAAACCATTCAGTACTTC
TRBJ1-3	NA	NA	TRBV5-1	CASSQASSGNTIYF	TGCGCCAGCAGTCAAGCTAGCTCTGGAAACACCATATATTTT
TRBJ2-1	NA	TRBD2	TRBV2	CASGWGGSYNEQFF	TGTGCCAGCGGTTGGGGGGGCTCCTACAATGAGCAGTTCTTC
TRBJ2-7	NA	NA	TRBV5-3	CARSLVWAGNPGEQYF	TGTGCCAGAAGCTTGGTATGGGCAGGTAATCCAGGAGAGCAGTACTTC
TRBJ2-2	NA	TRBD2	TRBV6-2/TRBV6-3	CASSSDSVLAGSPGELFF	TGTGCCAGCAGTTCCGACAGTGTCCTAGCGGGGTCCCCCGGGGAGCTGTTTTTT
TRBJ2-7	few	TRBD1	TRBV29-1	CSVEGAGGLSSEQYF	TGCAGCGTTGAAGGGGCAGGGGGCTTGTCTAGCGAGCAGTACTTC
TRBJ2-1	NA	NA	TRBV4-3	CASSQEGGNEQFF	TGCGCCAGCAGCCAAGAGGGGGGCAATGAGCAGTTCTTC
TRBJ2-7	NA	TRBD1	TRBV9	CASSPWTGGVYEQYF	TGTGCCAGCAGCCCCTGGACAGGGGGCGTCTACGAGCAGTACTTC
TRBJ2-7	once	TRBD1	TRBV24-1	CATSGQGANEQYF	TGTGCCACCAGTGGTCAGGGGGCTAACGAGCAGTACTTC
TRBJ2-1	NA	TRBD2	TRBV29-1	CSVTTSGSDDEQFF	TGCAGCGTTACGACTAGCGGGTCTGACGATGAGCAGTTCTTC
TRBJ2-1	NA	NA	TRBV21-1	CASSKGWLDLNRVYNEQFF	TGTGCCAGCAGCAAAGGATGGCTGGACCTAAACAGGGTCTACAATGAGCAGTTCTTC
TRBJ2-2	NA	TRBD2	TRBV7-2	CASSLDGVRGASNTGELFF	TGTGCCAGCAGCTTAGATGGGGTGCGGGGGGCTTCGAACACCGGGGAGCTGTTTTTT
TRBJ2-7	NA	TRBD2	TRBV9	CASSVEAGVTYEQYF	TGTGCCAGCAGCGTAGAGGCGGGAGTAACCTACGAGCAGTACTTC
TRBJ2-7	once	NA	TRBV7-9	CASSLSAGSYEQYF	TGTGCCAGCAGCTTATCGGCGGGATCCTACGAGCAGTACTTC
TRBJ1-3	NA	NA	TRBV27	CASSPNRLNSGNTIYF	TGTGCCAGCAGTCCGAACCGACTGAACTCTGGAAACACCATATATTTT
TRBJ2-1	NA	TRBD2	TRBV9	CASSRTSGRSLEQFF	TGTGCCAGCAGCCGCACTAGCGGGAGGTCTCTTGAGCAGTTCTTC
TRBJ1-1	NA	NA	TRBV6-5	CASRIDRRNTEAFF	TGTGCCAGCAGAATCGACAGACGGAACACTGAAGCTTTCTTT
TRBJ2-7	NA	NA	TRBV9	CASSADSSYEQYF	TGTGCCAGCAGCGCGGACAGTTCCTACGAGCAGTACTTC
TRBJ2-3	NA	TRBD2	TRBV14	CASSQGSGGLSTDTQYF	TGTGCCAGCAGCCAGGGCAGCGGGGGCCTTAGCACAGATACGCAGTATTTT
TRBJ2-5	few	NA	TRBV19	CASSISPTAQETQYF	TGTGCCAGTAGTATTAGTCCGACAGCACAAGAGACCCAGTACTTC